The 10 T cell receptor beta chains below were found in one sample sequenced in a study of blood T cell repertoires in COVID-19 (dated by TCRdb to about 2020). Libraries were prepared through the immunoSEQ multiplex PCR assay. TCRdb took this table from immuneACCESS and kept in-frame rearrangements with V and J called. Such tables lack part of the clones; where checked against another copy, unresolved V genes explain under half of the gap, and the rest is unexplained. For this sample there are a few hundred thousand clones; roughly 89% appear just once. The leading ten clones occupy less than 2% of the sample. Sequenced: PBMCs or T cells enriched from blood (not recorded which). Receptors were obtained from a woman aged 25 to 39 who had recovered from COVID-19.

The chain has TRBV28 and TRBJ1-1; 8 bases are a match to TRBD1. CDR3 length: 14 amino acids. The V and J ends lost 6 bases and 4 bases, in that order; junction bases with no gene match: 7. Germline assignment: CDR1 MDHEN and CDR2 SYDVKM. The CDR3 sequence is CASRRQGSGTEAFF. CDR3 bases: TGTGCCAGCAGACGACAGGGGTCGGGCACTGAAGCTTTCTTT. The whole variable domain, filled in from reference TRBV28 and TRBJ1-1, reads DVKVTQSSRYLVKRTGEKVFLECVQDMDHENMFWYRQDPGLGLRLIYFSYDVKMKEKGDIPEGYSVSREKKERFSLILESASTNQTSMYLCASRRQGSGTEAFFGQGTRLTVV.

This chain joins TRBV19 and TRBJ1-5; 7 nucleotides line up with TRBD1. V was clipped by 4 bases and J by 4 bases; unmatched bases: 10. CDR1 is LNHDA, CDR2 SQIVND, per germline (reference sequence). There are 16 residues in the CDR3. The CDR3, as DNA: TGTGCCAGTAGTACCACAGGGGTAAGGAGAAATCAGCCCCAGCATTTT. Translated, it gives CASSTTGVRRNQPQHF. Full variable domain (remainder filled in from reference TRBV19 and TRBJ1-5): DGGITQSPKYLFRKEGQNVTLSCEQNLNHDAMYWYRQDPGQGLRLIYYSQIVNDFQKGDIAEGYSVSREKKESFPLTVTSAQKNPTAFYLCASSTTGVRRNQPQHFGDGTRLSIL.

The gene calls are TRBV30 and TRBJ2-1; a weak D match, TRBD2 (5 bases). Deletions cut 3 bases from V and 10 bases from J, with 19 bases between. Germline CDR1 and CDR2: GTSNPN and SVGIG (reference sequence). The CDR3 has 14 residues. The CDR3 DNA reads TGTGCCTGGAGCCCTCCGGACTTCTCAAGAGAGCAGTTCTTC. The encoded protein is CAWSPPDFSREQFF.

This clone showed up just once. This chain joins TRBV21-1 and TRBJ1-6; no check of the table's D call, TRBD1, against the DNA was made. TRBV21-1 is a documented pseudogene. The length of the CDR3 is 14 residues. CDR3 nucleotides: TGTGCCAGCAGCAGGACAGGGGGGAATTCACCCCTCCACTTT. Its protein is CASSRTGGNSPLHF.

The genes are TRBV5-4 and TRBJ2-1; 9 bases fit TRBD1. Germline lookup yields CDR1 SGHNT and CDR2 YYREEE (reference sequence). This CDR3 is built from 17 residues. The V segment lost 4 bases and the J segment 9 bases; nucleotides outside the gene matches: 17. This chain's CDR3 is CASSLGTGIGGYTEQFF. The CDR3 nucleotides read TGTGCCAGCAGCCTCGGGACAGGGATTGGAGGGTATACTGAGCAGTTCTTC.

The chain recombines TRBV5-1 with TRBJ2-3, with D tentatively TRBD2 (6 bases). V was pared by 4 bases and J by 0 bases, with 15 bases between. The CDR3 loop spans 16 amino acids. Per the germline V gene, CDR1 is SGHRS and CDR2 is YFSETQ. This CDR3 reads CASSKNPGTSTDTQYF. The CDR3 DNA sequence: TGCGCCAGCAGCAAAAACCCTGGGACTAGCACAGATACGCAGTATTTT. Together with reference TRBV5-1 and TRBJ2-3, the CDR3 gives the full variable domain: KAGVTQTPRYLIKTRGQQVTLSCSPISGHRSVSWYQQTPGQGLQFLFEYFSETQRNKGNFPGRFSGRQFSNSRSEMNVSTLELGDSALYLCASSKNPGTSTDTQYFGPGTRLTVL.

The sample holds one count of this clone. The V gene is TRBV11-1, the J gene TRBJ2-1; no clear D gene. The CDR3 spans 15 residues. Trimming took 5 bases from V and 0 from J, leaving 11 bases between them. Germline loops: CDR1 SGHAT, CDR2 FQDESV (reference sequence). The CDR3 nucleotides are TGTGCCAGCAGCGTACTCCTGAGCTCCTACAATGAGCAGTTCTTC. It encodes CASSVLLSSYNEQFF.

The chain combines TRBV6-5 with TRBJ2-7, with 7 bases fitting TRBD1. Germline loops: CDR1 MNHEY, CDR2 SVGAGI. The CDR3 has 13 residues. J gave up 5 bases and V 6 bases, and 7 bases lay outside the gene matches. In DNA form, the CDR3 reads TGTGCCAGCAGATTCCGACAGGGAAACGAGCAGTACTTC. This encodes CASRFRQGNEQYF.

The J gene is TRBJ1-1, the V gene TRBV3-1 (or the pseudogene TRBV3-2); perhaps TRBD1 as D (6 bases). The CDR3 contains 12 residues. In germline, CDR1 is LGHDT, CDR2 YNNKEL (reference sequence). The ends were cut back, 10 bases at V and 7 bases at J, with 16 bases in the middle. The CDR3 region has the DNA TGTGCCACTGAGGGGGGGGAGGGTGAAGCTTTCTTT. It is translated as CATEGGEGEAFF.

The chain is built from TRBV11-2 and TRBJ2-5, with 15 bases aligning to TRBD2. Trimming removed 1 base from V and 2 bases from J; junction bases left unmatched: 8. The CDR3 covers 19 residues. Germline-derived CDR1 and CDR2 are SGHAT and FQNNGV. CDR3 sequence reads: CASSLALGLAGGIQETQYF. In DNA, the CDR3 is TGTGCCAGCAGCTTAGCTCTGGGACTAGCGGGGGGAATTCAAGAGACCCAGTACTTC.